A single sample gave rise to the 7 T cell receptor beta chains below, sequenced in a study of Ad26.COV2.S vaccination and SARS-CoV-2 variants. Clones were sequenced by immunoSEQ multiplex PCR, and TCRdb holds only the in-frame ones, with some missing. The sample holds fewer than 600,000 clones, about 89% seen once. Noted treatment: around 19 received Ad26.COV2.S at low or high dose, single or two shots; roughly five received placebo; per-sample allocation not given. Specimen acquisition occurred on day 63 following the initial vaccine or placebo injection. This specimen consisted of peripheral blood, obtained in a trial of Ad26.COV2.S vaccine versus placebo. The receptors here all came from a person aged 18-60 years who received the Ad26.COV2.S COVID-19 vaccine or a placebo.

The chain carries TRBV18 and TRBJ1-1; TRBD1 agrees at 8 bases. Trimming took 3 bases from V and 2 from J; bases not matched to a gene: 2. The germline CDR1 and CDR2 sequences are KGHSH and LQKENI. The CDR3 spans 14 residues. The CDR3 DNA reads TGTGCCAGCTCACCCGACAGGGGAAACACTGAAGCTTTCTTT. Translated, it gives CASSPDRGNTEAFF.

The chain employs TRBV7-9 and TRBJ1-4; D might be TRBD1 (6 bases). The V end was cut by 4 bases, the J end by 1 base, with 7 bases between. Germline V gene sequence: CDR1 SEHNR, CDR2 FQNEAQ (reference sequence). CDR3 length: 14 amino acids. Here the CDR3 DNA reads TGTGCCAGCAGCTCAGGGGTAACTAATGAAAAACTGTTTTTT. It is translated as CASSSGVTNEKLFF.

The CDR3 is CASSRKQGSLNEQYF. CDR3 in DNA: TGTGCCAGTAGTAGGAAACAGGGAAGTTTAAACGAGCAGTACTTC. The V gene is TRBV19, the J gene TRBJ2-7; maybe TRBD1 (6 bases). Trimming removed 4 bases at V and 5 bases at J, with 18 bases between. In germline, CDR1 is LNHDA, CDR2 SQIVND (reference sequence). The CDR3 runs to 15 residues. Filled out from reference TRBV19 and TRBJ2-7, the complete variable domain reads DGGITQSPKYLFRKEGQNVTLSCEQNLNHDAMYWYRQDPGQGLRLIYYSQIVNDFQKGDIAEGYSVSREKKESFPLTVTSAQKNPTAFYLCASSRKQGSLNEQYFGPGTRLTVT.

This clone occurred a few times. CDR3 bases: TGTGCCAGCAGCCGGGGGCCCTATGGCTACACCTTC. Its protein product is CASSRGPYGYTF. The chain links TRBV14 to TRBJ1-2; D is perhaps TRBD1 (6 bases). The V gene lost 4 bases and the J gene lost 4 bases, with 7 bases spanning the gap. The CDR3 sequence is 12 residues long. Germline V gene data show CDR1 as SGHDN and CDR2 as FVKESK.

The rearrangement links TRBV28 to TRBJ1-2, with TRBD1 identical over 8 bases. The germline V gene has CDR1 MDHEN and CDR2 SYDVKM. V dropped 6 bases and J dropped 2; count of bases not matched to a gene: 8. The CDR3 length is 15 residues. The CDR3 region has the DNA TGTGCCAGCAGCGAAACAGGGGGAGGAAACTATGGCTACACCTTC. Its protein product is CASSETGGGNYGYTF.

The chain combines TRBV7-2 with TRBJ1-2; maybe TRBD1 (5 bases). The CDR3 contains 14 residues. The ends were cut back, 7 bases at V and 0 bases at J, with 12 bases in the middle. Germline V gene lookup returns CDR1 SGHTA and CDR2 FQGNSA. The CDR3 reads CASTGASSNYGYTF. CDR3 DNA sequence: TGTGCCAGCACCGGGGCATCTTCTAACTATGGCTACACCTTC. Full variable domain (remainder filled in from reference TRBV7-2 and TRBJ1-2): GAGVSQSPSNKVTEKGKDVELRCDPISGHTALYWYRQSLGQGLEFLIYFQGNSAPDKSGLPSDRFSAERTGGSVSTLTIQRTQQEDSAVYLCASTGASSNYGYTFGSGTRLTVV.

This chain uses TRBV5-6 with TRBJ2-1, with 11 bases matching TRBD2. Trimming at V came to 3 bases and at J to 4 bases, leaving 3 bases not matched to a gene. The CDR3 is made up of 15 amino acids. Looked up from germline, CDR1 is SGHDT and CDR2 is YYEEEE. In DNA form, the CDR3 reads TGTGCCAGCAGCTCAACTAGCGGGGGTTACAATGAGCAGTTCTTC. Its protein is CASSSTSGGYNEQFF.